This T cell receptor (beta chain) was documented in a study of spatial heterogeneity in lung cancer. Whole-study context: Consistently, beta-chain sequences turned up in larger numbers than alpha-chain sequences did. Study-level results: Ubiquitous, expanded tumor-derived TCRs were more frequently observed in blood at resection than at follow-up.

This clonotype was observed many times. Antigen: not known. Carried by each TCR cDNA molecule was a unique molecular identifier. A single record per CDR3 protein comes from TCRdb applying MiXCR to the 5' RACE reads. There are approximately 50,000 distinct CDR3 sequences in the sample; about 7.4% occur only once, and approximately 40% lies in the top ten. V was clipped by 3 bases and J by 6 bases; unmatched bases: 7. Germline-derived CDR1 and CDR2 are SGHRS and YFSETQ. This CDR3 contains 15 residues. Time point given: blood at routine non-recurrence follow-up after resection. Tumor, nontumor lung or frozen PBMC supplied whole RNA, sequenced without sorting.

The sample here was PBMCs, taken at follow-up. The V gene is TRBV5-1, the J gene TRBJ2-1; 9 nucleotides agree with TRBD1. This receptor was identified in a female donor with early-stage non-small cell lung cancer. The CDR3 sequence: CASSSPGQGLNEQFF. In nucleotides, the CDR3 is TGCGCCAGCAGCTCCCCGGGACAGGGTCTCAATGAGCAGTTCTTC.